Included here is one T cell receptor beta chain sequence, with context. The CDR3 length is 15 residues. The germline V and J ends were trimmed by 7 bases and 0 bases, with 16 bases remaining between them. Germline V gives CDR1 SGHAT, CDR2 FQNNGV. This entry is derived from a study of shared clonotypes between healthy human individuals. Sequenced by immunoSEQ multiplex PCR; TCRdb stores in-frame clones only, minus some. Of over a million clones in the sample, more than 95% were seen once. The sequenced material came from naive CD4+ T cells sorted from blood. The subset denotes: CD45RA+ positively selected. The origin of this receptor is a man aged 25-40 years in good health. The chain employs TRBV11-2 and TRBJ2-7; D tentatively reads TRBD1 or TRBD2 (6 bases each). The CDR3 loop reads CASTPMRDTSYEQYF. CDR3 coding DNA: TGTGCCAGCACCCCTATGCGGGACACCTCCTACGAGCAGTACTTC.